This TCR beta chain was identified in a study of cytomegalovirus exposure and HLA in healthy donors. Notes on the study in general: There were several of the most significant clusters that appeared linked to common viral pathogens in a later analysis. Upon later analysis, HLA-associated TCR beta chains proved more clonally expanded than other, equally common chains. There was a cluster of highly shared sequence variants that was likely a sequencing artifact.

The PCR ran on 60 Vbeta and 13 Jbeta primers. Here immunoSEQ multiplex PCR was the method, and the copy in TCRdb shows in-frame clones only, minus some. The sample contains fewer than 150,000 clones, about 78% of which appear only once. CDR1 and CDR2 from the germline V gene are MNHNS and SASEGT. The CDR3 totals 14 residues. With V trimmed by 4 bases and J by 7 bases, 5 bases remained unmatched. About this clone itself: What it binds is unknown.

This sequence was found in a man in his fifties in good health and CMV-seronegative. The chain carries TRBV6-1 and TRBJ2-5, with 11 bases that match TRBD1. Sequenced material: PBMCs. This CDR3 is CASSGDRGEGTQYF. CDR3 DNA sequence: TGTGCCAGCAGTGGGGACAGGGGGGAAGGGACCCAGTACTTC.